This passage covers 20 T cell receptor beta chains from one sample sequenced in a study of blood T cell repertoires in COVID-19. The repertoire was sequenced with immunoSEQ multiplex PCR; TCRdb's copy has only in-frame clones and lacks some. This table has roughly 250,000 clones, 82% appearing once. The sequencing sample was made of peripheral blood. These receptors all come from a woman of 80 years or more with active or convalescent COVID-19.

The chain links TRBV29-1 to TRBJ2-5; unclear D gene. CDR1 is SQVTM, CDR2 ANQGSEA, per germline. The CDR3 length is 12 residues. Trimming cost V 4 bases and J 1 base, with 7 bases left between them. The DNA of the CDR3 is TGCAGCGTTGTCAACAGCCAAGAGACCCAGTACTTC. This sequence encodes CSVVNSQETQYF.

This clone was found many times. This sample includes further DNA sequences coding for the same CDR3. The rearrangement joins TRBV2 to TRBJ1-1; the D gene is possibly TRBD1 (5 bases). The CDR3 sequence is 13 residues long. V was pared by 4 bases and J by 1 base, with 7 bases between. From germline, CDR1 is SNHLY and CDR2 FYNNEI. The CDR3 sequence: CASSVQGNTEAFF. The CDR3 nucleotides are TGTGCCAGCAGTGTTCAGGGGAACACTGAAGCTTTCTTT.

This clone appeared once. The J gene is TRBJ1-4, the V gene TRBV28; tentatively, D is TRBD1 (5 bases). This CDR3 spans 14 amino acids. V was pared by 6 bases and J by 8 bases, with 16 bases between. CDR1 MDHEN and CDR2 SYDVKM come from the germline V gene. DNA for the CDR3: TGTGCCAGCAGCCCAACGGGGGTGAGAGAAAAACTGTTTTTT. It specifies CASSPTGVREKLFF. Looking up the rest from reference TRBV28 and TRBJ1-4 gives the full variable domain: DVKVTQSSRYLVKRTGEKVFLECVQDMDHENMFWYRQDPGLGLRLIYFSYDVKMKEKGDIPEGYSVSREKKERFSLILESASTNQTSMYLCASSPTGVREKLFFGSGTQLSVL.

V gene TRBV9 combines with J gene TRBJ2-3; 11 bases match TRBD2. V trimming: 4 bases; J trimming: 4 bases; junction bases outside the gene matches: 8. CDR3 size: 16 residues. In germline, CDR1 is SGDLS, CDR2 YYNGEE. The chain's CDR3 is CASSPELAGVADTQYF. CDR3 sequence (DNA): TGTGCCAGCAGCCCTGAACTAGCGGGAGTGGCAGATACGCAGTATTTT.

The chain links TRBV28 to TRBJ2-1; the match to TRBD2 covers 10 bases. Germline assignment: CDR1 MDHEN and CDR2 SYDVKM. The V and J ends lost 4 bases and 2 bases, in that order; junction bases with no gene match: 2. The CDR3 consists of 15 residues. DNA for the CDR3: TGTGCCAGCAGTTGGAGCGGGAGGGCCTACAATGAGCAGTTCTTC. Translation gives CASSWSGRAYNEQFF.

The gene calls are TRBV6-1 and TRBJ1-5; possibly TRBD1 for D (5 bases). In germline, CDR1 is MNHNS, CDR2 SASEGT. The CDR3 is 14 residues long. Trimming took off 2 bases at V and 5 bases at J, with 10 bases between the two ends. DNA for the CDR3: TGTGCCAGCAGTGAAAATGGGGGGTATCAGCCCCAGCATTTT. It specifies CASSENGGYQPQHF.

The genes are TRBV5-4 and TRBJ2-4, with 15 bases matching TRBD2. There are 17 residues in the CDR3. Germline assignment: CDR1 SGHNT and CDR2 YYREEE (reference sequence). With V trimmed by 3 bases and J by 9 bases, 10 bases remained unmatched. CDR3 in amino acids: CASSSRTSGGAEAIQYF. CDR3 DNA: TGTGCCAGCAGCTCTAGGACTAGCGGGGGGGCCGAGGCCATTCAGTACTTC.

This clone was counted only a few times. This chain links TRBV25-1 with TRBJ1-1; D is uncertain. This CDR3 is built from 11 residues. V was trimmed by 4 bases and J by 4 bases, leaving 4 bases between them. Germline CDR1 is MGHDK and CDR2 is SYGVNS. CDR3 nucleotide sequence: TGTGCCAGCAGTGCCGGCACTGAAGCTTTCTTT. It yields the protein CASSAGTEAFF. Full variable domain (missing parts from reference TRBV25-1 and TRBJ1-1): EADIYQTPRYLVIGTGKKITLECSQTMGHDKMYWYQQDPGMELHLIHYSYGVNSTEKGDLSSESTVSRIRTEHFPLTLESARPSHTSQYLCASSAGTEAFFGQGTRLTVV.

This sequence joins TRBV5-1 and TRBJ1-1, with 11 bases fitting TRBD1. The CDR3 has 15 residues. The V and J ends lost 0 bases and 5 bases, in that order; junction bases with no gene match: 3. Per the germline V gene, CDR1 is SGHRS and CDR2 is YFSETQ. The CDR3 here is CASSLEGQGGTEAFF. The CDR3 DNA sequence: TGCGCCAGCAGCTTGGAGGGACAGGGGGGAACTGAAGCTTTCTTT. The whole variable domain, filled in from reference TRBV5-1 and TRBJ1-1, reads KAGVTQTPRYLIKTRGQQVTLSCSPISGHRSVSWYQQTPGQGLQFLFEYFSETQRNKGNFPGRFSGRQFSNSRSEMNVSTLELGDSALYLCASSLEGQGGTEAFFGQGTRLTVV.

The gene calls are TRBV30 and TRBJ1-2; D unresolved. The CDR3 length is 14 residues. Germline V lookup: CDR1 GTSNPN, CDR2 SVGIG (reference sequence). Deletions cut 5 bases from V and 2 bases from J, with 15 bases between. This CDR3 reads CAWDGETQNYGYTF. The CDR3, as DNA: TGTGCCTGGGATGGGGAGACCCAAAACTATGGCTACACCTTC. The entire variable domain, with the rest obtained from reference TRBV30 and TRBJ1-2, is as follows: SQTIHQWPATLVQPVGSPLSLECTVEGTSNPNLYWYRQAAGRGLQLLFYSVGIGQISSEVPQNLSASRPQDRQFILSSKKLLLSDSGFYLCAWDGETQNYGYTFGSGTRLTVV.

This chain connects TRBV5-1 to TRBJ2-7, with a weak D call TRBD2 (5 bases). Trimming stripped 4 bases from V and 3 bases from J, with 14 bases between. CDR1 is SGHRS, CDR2 YFSETQ, per germline. The CDR3 contains 14 residues. The CDR3 loop is CASSRGPRNYEQYF. The CDR3 nucleotides are TGCGCCAGCAGCCGAGGGCCCAGAAACTACGAGCAGTACTTC.

The genes are TRBV27 and TRBJ1-6, with D tentatively TRBD1 (6 bases). The CDR3 is 14 amino acids. The germline V and J ends were trimmed by 3 bases and 8 bases, with 11 bases remaining between them. Looked up from germline, CDR1 is MNHEY and CDR2 is SMNVEV (reference sequence). Here the CDR3 DNA reads TGTGCCAGCAGTTTCTACACAGGGTATTCACCCCTCCACTTT. This sequence encodes CASSFYTGYSPLHF.

The gene calls are TRBV5-1 and TRBJ2-1, with TRBD2 as a possible D gene (7 bases). Trimming took off 0 bases at V and 7 bases at J, with 14 bases between the two ends. CDR1 and CDR2 from the germline V gene are SGHRS and YFSETQ. The CDR3 contains 15 residues. The CDR3 coding sequence is TGCGCCAGCAGCTTGGTAAGGGGGAGGGGTAATGAGCAGTTCTTC. This translates into CASSLVRGRGNEQFF.

CDR3 sequence: CASKVSGGKVNQPQHF. Written as DNA, the CDR3 is TGTGCCAGCAAGGTTTCGGGGGGCAAGGTAAATCAGCCCCAGCATTTT. The chain uses TRBV6-6 and TRBJ1-5; weak D call: TRBD1 (6 bases). This CDR3 spans 16 amino acids. Trimming stripped 7 bases from V and 4 bases from J, with 20 bases between. The germline V gene encodes CDR1 MNHNY and CDR2 SVGAGI (reference sequence).

This rearrangement joins TRBV30 to TRBJ2-3; a weak D match, TRBD2 (5 bases). Germline assignment: CDR1 GTSNPN and CDR2 SVGIG (reference sequence). This CDR3 is built from 12 residues. The germline V and J ends were trimmed by 0 bases and 5 bases, with 6 bases remaining between them. The CDR3 DNA reads TGTGCCTGGAGTGTACGGGGAGATACGCAGTATTTT. Translating gives CAWSVRGDTQYF.

V and J are TRBV19 and TRBJ1-4, with 7 bases matching TRBD1. Germline trimming cut 11 bases from V and 3 bases from J; bases unmatched to any gene: 12. Germline CDR1 LNHDA, CDR2 SQIVND (reference sequence). The CDR3 loop spans 15 amino acids. CDR3 amino acids: CACNTGDAANEKLFF. CDR3 DNA: TGTGCCTGCAACACAGGGGATGCGGCTAATGAAAAACTGTTTTTT.

The CDR3 region has the DNA TGTGCCAGCAGTTTCGCCGGGACAGGGAAAGCTTTCTTT. Its protein product is CASSFAGTGKAFF. This chain joins TRBV5-6 and TRBJ1-1, with 9 positions matching TRBD1. Germline-derived CDR1 and CDR2 are SGHDT and YYEEEE. CDR3 size: 13 residues. The V segment lost 5 bases and the J segment 9 bases; nucleotides outside the gene matches: 8. Full variable domain (remainder filled in from reference TRBV5-6 and TRBJ1-1): DAGVTQSPTHLIKTRGQQVTLRCSPKSGHDTVSWYQQALGQGPQFIFQYYEEEERQRGNFPDRFSGHQFPNYSSELNVNALLLGDSALYLCASSFAGTGKAFFGQGTRLTVV.

The rearrangement links TRBV2 to TRBJ1-2, with TRBD1 as a possible D gene (6 bases). Germline V gene sequence: CDR1 SNHLY, CDR2 FYNNEI. This CDR3 contains 12 residues. V lost 7 bases and J 8 bases, leaving 14 bases between the germline ends. CDR3 residues: CASNGGVGGYTF. In nucleotides, the CDR3 is TGTGCCAGCAATGGGGGCGTTGGGGGCTACACCTTC.

The rearrangement links TRBV4-1 to TRBJ1-4, with D maybe TRBD1 (6 bases). The CDR3 is 13 residues long. Trimming stripped 0 bases from V and 15 bases from J, with 14 bases between. Germline loops: CDR1 MGHRA, CDR2 YSYEKL. The CDR3 region has the DNA TGCGCCAGCAGCCAAGATGGGAGGGGGAAAGTGTTTTTT. Its protein product is CASSQDGRGKVFF.

CDR3: CASSLTDYGYTF. CDR3 in DNA: TGTGCCAGCAGCCTAACGGACTATGGCTACACCTTC. The chain has TRBV28 and TRBJ1-2; no reliable D call. Looked up from germline, CDR1 is MDHEN and CDR2 is SYDVKM. The CDR3 extends over 12 amino acids. V was pared by 6 bases and J by 3 bases, with 8 bases between.